Only one count was recorded for the clone carrying this T cell receptor beta chain. This sample is drawn from a study of blood T cell repertoires in COVID-19. CDR3 length: 17 residues. V was clipped by 9 bases and J by 3 bases, with 26 bases between them. The germline gives CDR1 MNHEY, CDR2 SMNVEV (reference sequence). Measured with immunoSEQ multiplex PCR; TCRdb has only the in-frame clones, and not every one. This table holds over 200,000 clones, roughly 84% found once. Sequencing was performed on PBMCs or T cells enriched from blood (not recorded which). The rearrangement links TRBV27 to TRBJ1-1; a weak D match, TRBD1 (5 bases). The source of this sequence is a woman aged 35 to 49 who had recovered from COVID-19. The CDR3 loop reads CARHDDGGLIGHTEAFF. The CDR3 DNA sequence: TGTGCCAGGCATGACGACGGGGGACTCATAGGGCACACTGAAGCTTTCTTT.